The clone carrying this T cell receptor (beta chain) was observed a handful of times. The data were taken from a study of T-cell reconstitution after alpha-beta-depleted transplantation in children. The TCRbeta library incorporated unique molecular identifiers. TCRdb called the PCR reads again in MiXCR, with one record for every CDR3 protein. The data contain approximately 200,000 distinct CDR3 sequences, roughly 15% of them seen just once; the ten biggest clones take up over 10%. This sequence originates from a human donor who donated a stem cell graft to a child with acute lymphoblastic leukemia. Source: PBMCs from the stem cell graft donor, taken from the stem cell graft.

The CDR3 DNA is TGCAGTGCTAGGAGGGGGGCCGGGGCTTTCTTT. Its translation: CSARRGAGAFF. The chain carries TRBV20-1 and TRBJ1-1, with TRBD1 as a possible D gene (6 bases). CDR3 size: 11 residues. Trimming took off 3 bases at V and 11 bases at J, with 13 bases between the two ends. Germline V gene data show CDR1 as DFQATT and CDR2 as SNEGSKA (reference sequence).